This record looks at one TCR beta chain sequence and its context. This clonotype was seen ten or more times. It has no known antigen specificity. No much larger clonotype is one base removed from it; base qualities were not supplied. TCR cDNA was synthesized by 5'RACE template switching, which introduced a universal primer site and unique molecular identifiers. Priming for cDNA synthesis came from both the TCR alpha and TCR beta constant segments. Library amplification used two PCR steps, and the second PCR step added sample barcodes and sequencing adapters. Sequencing of the libraries was done on either Illumina HiSeq 2500 (2x100 bp) or NovaSeq (2x150 bp). Regarding the original processing steps: Demultiplexing of reads and collapsing into UMI consensus sequences were performed with MIGEC, and V(D)J alignment was carried out with MiXCR. Clonotypes responding to the vaccine were identified with edgeR on replicate PBMC samples, with the criteria of FDR below 0.01 and a log2 fold change above 5 up to day 15. CD4 or CD8 identity was assigned to each bulk clonotype according to whether the clonotype was present at higher abundance in the sequenced CD4 repertoire or the sequenced CD8 repertoire. The raw public reads went through TCRdb reprocessing: fastp at Q25, MiXCR clone calling, in-frame beta chains kept. Rows with a matching CDR3 protein are joined into one entry that keeps the most common DNA and genes. TCRdb, not the original authors, processed these V and J calls. The sample has roughly 74,000 distinct CDR3 sequences on record, approximately 6.9% of them singletons. The ten largest clonotypes hold around 35% of the sample.

The sample is drawn from a study of T cells after yellow fever vaccination (dated by TCRdb to the late 2010s). Background on the whole study: The SMART-Seq v4 Ultra Low Input RNA kit was used to prepare libraries from fractions with low cell numbers. Blood samples were taken at several timepoints before and after primary and secondary immunization, and bulk PBMC replicates and cell subsets were isolated. Two healthy male donors, one aged 18 to 30 and one aged 30 to 40 years, were included in the cohort. To track T-cell clones before and after primary and booster YFV17D yellow fever vaccination, bulk TCR alpha and beta repertoires were sequenced longitudinally. The research as a whole found: Because abundant contaminating clonotypes from the bulk population could be contained in FACS-sorted repertoires, computational filtering was required. A small share of clonotypes was detected in both CD4 and CD8 compartments, with the overlap likely arising from convergent recombination. Compared with the primary T-cell response, the secondary T-cell response was weaker but faster, peaking on day 5 rather than day 15. Only two donors were included in the study, so the extent to which the findings can be generalized is limited. After the booster, most of the clones that had expanded following primary vaccination were detected again (96% of CD4 and roughly nine tenths of CD8), which suggests that memory was broadly maintained.

CDR1 and CDR2 are read off the germline V gene (reference sequence) as DFQATT and SNEGSKA. Cut back by 0 bases and 7 bases, the V and J ends lie 16 bases apart. Reading from cysteine to phenylalanine, the CDR3 counts 15 amino acids. Solely the CDR3 DNA is kept, with 45 bases framed from the first base. What the treatment or condition label conveys for this sample: live attenuated yellow fever vaccine strain. PBMCs were isolated from peripheral blood using a standard Ficoll-Paque protocol. Dynabeads CD4 and CD8 positive selection kits were used to isolate the CD4 and CD8 T-cell fractions. RNA was extracted with TriZol from bulk PBMCs, CD4 and CD8 fractions, and dextramer-positive and dextramer-negative fractions.

The material sequenced was CD8+ T cells sorted from PBMCs, taken about 5 days after the first yellow fever vaccination. The rearrangement combines TRBV20-1 with TRBJ1-5; the D gene cannot be named for sure. The source of this sequence is a man aged 18 to 35 who received the YFV17D yellow fever vaccine. The bases are TGCAGTGCTAGAGATCCTGGACGGTCCTGGCAGCCCCAGCATTTT. Its amino acids are CSARDPGRSWQPQHF.